This T cell receptor beta chain was captured by sequencing in a study of blood T cell repertoires in COVID-19. Only in-frame clones appear in the TCRdb table, and some are missing; sequencing was by immunoSEQ multiplex PCR. The data hold about 160,000 clones, with roughly 80% observed a single time. Germline loops: CDR1 SGHRS, CDR2 YFSETQ. The CDR3 is 13 amino acids. Trimming shortened V by 4 bases and J by 6 bases, and 14 bases separated the two germline ends. The sequence was obtained from a woman in her 40s with acute COVID-19. The chain links TRBV5-1 to TRBJ2-7; D perhaps matches TRBD1 (5 bases). Material for sequencing was PBMCs or T cells enriched from blood (not recorded which). The chain's CDR3 is CASSNRQSPEQYF. The DNA of the CDR3 is TGCGCCAGCAGCAACCGACAGTCCCCCGAGCAGTACTTC.